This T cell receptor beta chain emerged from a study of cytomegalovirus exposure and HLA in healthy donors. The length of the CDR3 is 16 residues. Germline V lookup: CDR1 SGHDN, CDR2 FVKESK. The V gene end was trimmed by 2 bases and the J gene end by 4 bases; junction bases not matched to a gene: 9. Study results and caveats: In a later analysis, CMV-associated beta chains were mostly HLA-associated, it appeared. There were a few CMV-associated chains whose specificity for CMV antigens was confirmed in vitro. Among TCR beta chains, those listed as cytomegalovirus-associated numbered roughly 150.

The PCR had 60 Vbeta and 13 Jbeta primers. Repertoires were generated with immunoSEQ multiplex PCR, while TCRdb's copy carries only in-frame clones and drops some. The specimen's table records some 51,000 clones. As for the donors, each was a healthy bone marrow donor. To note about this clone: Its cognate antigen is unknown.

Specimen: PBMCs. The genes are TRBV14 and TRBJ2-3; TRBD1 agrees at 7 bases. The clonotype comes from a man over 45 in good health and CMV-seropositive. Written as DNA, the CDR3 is TGTGCCAGCAGCCAATTACAGGGGATGGAATCAGATACGCAGTATTTT. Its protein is CASSQLQGMESDTQYF.